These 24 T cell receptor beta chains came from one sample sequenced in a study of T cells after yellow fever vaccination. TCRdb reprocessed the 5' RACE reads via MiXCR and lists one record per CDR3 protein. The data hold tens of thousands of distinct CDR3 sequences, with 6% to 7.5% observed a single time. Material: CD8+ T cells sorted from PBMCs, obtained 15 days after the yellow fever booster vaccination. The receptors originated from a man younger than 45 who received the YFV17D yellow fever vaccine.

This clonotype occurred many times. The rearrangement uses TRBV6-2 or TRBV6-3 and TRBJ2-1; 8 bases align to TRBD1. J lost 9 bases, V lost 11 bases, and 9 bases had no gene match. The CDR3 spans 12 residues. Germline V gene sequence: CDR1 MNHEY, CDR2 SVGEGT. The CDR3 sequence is CAAGQGVFEQFF. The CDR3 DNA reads TGTGCCGCAGGACAGGGTGTCTTTGAGCAGTTCTTC.

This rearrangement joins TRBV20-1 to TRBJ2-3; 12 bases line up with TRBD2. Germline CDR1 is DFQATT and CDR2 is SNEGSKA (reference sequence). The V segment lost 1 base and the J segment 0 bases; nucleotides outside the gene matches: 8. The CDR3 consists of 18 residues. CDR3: CSARAPGTSGLSTDTQYF. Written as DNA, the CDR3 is TGCAGTGCTAGAGCCCCCGGGACTAGCGGGCTGAGCACAGATACGCAGTATTTT.

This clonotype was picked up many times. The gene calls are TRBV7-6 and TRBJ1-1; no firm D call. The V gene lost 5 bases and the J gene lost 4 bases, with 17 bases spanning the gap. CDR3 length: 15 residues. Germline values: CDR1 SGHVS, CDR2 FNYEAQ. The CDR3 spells CASSPDLEWVTEAFF. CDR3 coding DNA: TGTGCCAGCAGCCCCGACTTAGAGTGGGTCACTGAAGCTTTCTTT. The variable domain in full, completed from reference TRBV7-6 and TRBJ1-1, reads GAGVSQSPRYKVTKRGQDVALRCDPISGHVSLYWYRQALGQGPEFLTYFNYEAQQDKSGLPNDRFSAERPEGSISTLTIQRTEQRDSAMYRCASSPDLEWVTEAFFGQGTRLTVV.

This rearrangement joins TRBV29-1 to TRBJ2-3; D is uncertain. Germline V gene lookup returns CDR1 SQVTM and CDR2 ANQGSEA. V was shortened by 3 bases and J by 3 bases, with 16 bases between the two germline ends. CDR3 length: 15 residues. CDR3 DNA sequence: TGCAGCGTTGATCCATCCTCCCTAGGTACAGATACGCAGTATTTT. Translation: CSVDPSSLGTDTQYF.

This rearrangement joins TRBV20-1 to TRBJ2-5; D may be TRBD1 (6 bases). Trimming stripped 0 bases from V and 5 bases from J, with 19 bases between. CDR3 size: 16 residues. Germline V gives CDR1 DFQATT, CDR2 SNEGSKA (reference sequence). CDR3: CSARDRTAPRVETQYF. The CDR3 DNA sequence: TGCAGTGCTAGAGATCGGACAGCACCGAGGGTGGAGACCCAGTACTTC.

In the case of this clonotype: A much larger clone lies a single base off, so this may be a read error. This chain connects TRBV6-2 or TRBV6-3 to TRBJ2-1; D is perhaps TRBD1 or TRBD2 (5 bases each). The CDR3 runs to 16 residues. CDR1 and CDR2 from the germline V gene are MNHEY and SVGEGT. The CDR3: CASSYKRQGPYNEQLF. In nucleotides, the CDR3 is TGTGCCAGCAGTTACAAGCGTCAGGGACCCTACAATGAGCAGCTCTTC.

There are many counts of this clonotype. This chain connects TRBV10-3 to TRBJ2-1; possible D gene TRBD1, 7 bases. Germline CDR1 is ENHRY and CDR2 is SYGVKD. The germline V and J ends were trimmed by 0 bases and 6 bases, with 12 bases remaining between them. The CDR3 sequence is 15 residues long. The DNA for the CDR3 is TGTGCCATCAGTGAGTCTAACAGGGGAGGCAATGAGCAGTTCTTC. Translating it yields CAISESNRGGNEQFF.

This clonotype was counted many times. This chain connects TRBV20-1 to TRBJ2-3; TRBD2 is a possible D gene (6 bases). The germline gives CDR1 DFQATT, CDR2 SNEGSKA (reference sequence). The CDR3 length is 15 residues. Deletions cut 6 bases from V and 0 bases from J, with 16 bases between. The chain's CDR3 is CSAPTLATSTDTQYF. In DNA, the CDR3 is TGCAGTGCGCCCACCCTAGCGACTAGCACAGATACGCAGTATTTT.

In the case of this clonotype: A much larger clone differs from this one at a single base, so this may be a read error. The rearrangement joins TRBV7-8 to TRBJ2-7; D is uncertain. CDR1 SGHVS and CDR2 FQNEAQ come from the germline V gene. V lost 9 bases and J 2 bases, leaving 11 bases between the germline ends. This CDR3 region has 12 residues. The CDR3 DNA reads TGTGCCAGTACTAACGGACCCTACGAGCAGTACTTC. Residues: CASTNGPYEQYF.

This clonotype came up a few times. The CDR3 spells CASSPSGRDYYEQYF. CDR3 in DNA: TGTGCCAGCAGCCCTAGCGGGAGAGACTACTACGAGCAGTACTTC. This chain links TRBV9 with TRBJ2-7, with 10 bases lining up with TRBD2. The junction had 7 bases not matched to a gene; V was cut back by 4 bases and J by 3 bases. The germline V gene has CDR1 SGDLS and CDR2 YYNGEE. CDR3 length equals 15 residues.

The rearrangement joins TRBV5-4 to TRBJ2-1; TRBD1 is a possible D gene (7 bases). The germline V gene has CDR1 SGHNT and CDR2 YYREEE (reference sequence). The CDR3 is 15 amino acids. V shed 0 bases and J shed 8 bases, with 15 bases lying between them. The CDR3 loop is CASSLGGDSRDEQFF. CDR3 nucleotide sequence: TGTGCCAGCAGCTTGGGGGGGGACAGCCGCGATGAGCAGTTCTTC.

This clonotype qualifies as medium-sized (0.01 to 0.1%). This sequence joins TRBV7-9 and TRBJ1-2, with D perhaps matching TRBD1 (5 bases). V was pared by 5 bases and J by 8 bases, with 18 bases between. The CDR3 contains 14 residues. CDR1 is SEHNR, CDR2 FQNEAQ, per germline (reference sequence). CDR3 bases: TGTGCCAGCAGCCAGGACACATATGGAGGCGGCTACACCTTC. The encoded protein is CASSQDTYGGGYTF.

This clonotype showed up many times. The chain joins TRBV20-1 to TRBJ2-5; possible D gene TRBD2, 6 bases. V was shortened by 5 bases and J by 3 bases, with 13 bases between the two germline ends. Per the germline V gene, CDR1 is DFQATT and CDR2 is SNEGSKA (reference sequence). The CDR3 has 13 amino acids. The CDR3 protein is CSAYSGDKETQYF. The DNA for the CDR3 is TGCAGTGCTTATAGCGGAGACAAAGAGACCCAGTACTTC.

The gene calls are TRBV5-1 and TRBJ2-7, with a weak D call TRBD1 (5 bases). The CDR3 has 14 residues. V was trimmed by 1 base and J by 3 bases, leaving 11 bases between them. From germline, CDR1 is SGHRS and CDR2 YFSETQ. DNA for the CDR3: TGCGCCAGCAGCTTGCCAGACAGCAGCTACGAGCAGTACTTC. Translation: CASSLPDSSYEQYF.

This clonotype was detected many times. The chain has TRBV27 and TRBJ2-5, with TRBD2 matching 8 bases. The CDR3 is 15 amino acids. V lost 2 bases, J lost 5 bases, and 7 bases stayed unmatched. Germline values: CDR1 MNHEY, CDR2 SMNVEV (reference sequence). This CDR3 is CASSLEAGGYETQYF. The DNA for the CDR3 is TGTGCCAGCAGTTTAGAGGCGGGAGGTTATGAGACCCAGTACTTC.

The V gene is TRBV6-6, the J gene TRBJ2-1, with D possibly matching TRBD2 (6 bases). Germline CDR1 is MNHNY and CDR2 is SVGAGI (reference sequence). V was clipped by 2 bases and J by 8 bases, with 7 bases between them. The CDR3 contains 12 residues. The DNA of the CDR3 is TGTGCCAGCAGTTACACGGGGGATGAGCAGTTCTTC. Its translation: CASSYTGDEQFF.

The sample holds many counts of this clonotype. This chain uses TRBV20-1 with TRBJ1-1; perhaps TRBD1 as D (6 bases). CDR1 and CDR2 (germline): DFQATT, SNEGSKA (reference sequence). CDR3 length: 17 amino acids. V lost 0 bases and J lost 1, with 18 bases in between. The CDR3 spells CSARDTSGAMENTEAFF. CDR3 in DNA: TGCAGTGCTAGAGATACTTCGGGGGCGATGGAGAACACTGAAGCTTTCTTT.

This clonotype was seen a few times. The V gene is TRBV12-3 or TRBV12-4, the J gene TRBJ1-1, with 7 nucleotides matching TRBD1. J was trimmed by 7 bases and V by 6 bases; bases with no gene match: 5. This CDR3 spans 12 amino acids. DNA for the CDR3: TGTGCCAGCAGCTCGACAGGGAATGAAGCTTTCTTT. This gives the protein CASSSTGNEAFF.

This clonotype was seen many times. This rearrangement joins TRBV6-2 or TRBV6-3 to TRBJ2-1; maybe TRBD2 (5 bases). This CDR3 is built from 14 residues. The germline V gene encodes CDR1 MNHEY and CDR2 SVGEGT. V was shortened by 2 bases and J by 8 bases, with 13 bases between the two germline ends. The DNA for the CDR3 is TGTGCCAGCAGTTACGGGCCTGGAGGCGATGAGCAGTTCTTC. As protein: CASSYGPGGDEQFF.

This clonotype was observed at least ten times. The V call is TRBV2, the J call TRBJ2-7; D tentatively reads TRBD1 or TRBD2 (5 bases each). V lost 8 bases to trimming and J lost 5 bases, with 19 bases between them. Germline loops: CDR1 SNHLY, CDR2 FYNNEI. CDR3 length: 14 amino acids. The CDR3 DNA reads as TGTGCCAGCTTAGGGGAAGGTGCTAGCAACGAGCAGTACTTC. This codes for CASLGEGASNEQYF.

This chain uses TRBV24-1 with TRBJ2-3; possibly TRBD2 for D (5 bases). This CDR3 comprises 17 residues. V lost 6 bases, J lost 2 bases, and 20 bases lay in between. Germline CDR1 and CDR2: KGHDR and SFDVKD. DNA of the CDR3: TGTGCCACCAGTCTTATACTCCCTTCAGACTACACAGATACGCAGTATTTT. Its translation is CATSLILPSDYTDTQYF.

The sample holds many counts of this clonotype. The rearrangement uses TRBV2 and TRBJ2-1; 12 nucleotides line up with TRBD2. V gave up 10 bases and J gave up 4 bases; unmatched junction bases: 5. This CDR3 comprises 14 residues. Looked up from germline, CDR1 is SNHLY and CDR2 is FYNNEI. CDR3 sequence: CANTGLAGYNEQFF. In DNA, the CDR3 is TGTGCCAACACTGGACTAGCGGGGTACAATGAGCAGTTCTTC.

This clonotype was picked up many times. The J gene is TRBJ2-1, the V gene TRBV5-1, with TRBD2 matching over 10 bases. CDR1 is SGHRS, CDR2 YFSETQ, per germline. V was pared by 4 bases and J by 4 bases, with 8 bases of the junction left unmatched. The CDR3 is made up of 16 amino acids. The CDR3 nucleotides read TGCGCCAGCAGCGGCGGACTAGCGGAGAAATACAATGAGCAGTTCTTC. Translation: CASSGGLAEKYNEQFF.

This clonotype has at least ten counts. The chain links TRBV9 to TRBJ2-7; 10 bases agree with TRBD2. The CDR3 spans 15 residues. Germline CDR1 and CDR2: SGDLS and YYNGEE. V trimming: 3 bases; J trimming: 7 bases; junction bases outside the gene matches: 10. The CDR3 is CASSGGQAGGEEQYF. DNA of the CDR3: TGTGCCAGCAGCGGAGGGCAAGCGGGAGGGGAGGAGCAGTACTTC.